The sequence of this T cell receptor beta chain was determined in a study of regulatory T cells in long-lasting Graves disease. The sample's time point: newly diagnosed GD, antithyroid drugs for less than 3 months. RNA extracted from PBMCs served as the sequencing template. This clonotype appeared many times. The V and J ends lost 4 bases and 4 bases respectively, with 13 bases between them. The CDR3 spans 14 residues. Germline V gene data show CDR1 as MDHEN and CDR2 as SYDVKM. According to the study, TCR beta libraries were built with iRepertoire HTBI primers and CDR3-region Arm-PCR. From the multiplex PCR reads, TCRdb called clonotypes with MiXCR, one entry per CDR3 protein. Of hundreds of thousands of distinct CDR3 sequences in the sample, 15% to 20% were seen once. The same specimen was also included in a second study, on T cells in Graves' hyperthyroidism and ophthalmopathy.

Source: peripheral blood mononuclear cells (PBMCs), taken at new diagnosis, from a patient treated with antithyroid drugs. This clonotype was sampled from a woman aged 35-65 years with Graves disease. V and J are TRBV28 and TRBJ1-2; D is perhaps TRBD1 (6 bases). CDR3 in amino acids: CASSSPGQPYGYTF. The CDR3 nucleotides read TGTGCCAGCAGTTCACCCGGACAGCCCTATGGCTACACCTTC.